This T cell receptor (beta chain) was identified in a study of T-cell reconstitution after alpha-beta-depleted transplantation in children. V was clipped by 0 bases and J by 4 bases, with 10 bases between them. Germline CDR1 and CDR2: LNHNV and YYDKDF (reference sequence). The CDR3 is 15 residues long. This clonotype was recorded at least ten times. As it was prepared, the TCRbeta library received unique molecular identifiers. TCRdb passed the PCR reads through MiXCR, listing each CDR3 protein once. This sample carries around 87,000 distinct CDR3 sequences, roughly 8.8% of them seen once, and the ten largest clones take roughly 7%.

The sequencing used PBMCs from the stem cell graft donor, collected from the stem cell graft. The sequence was obtained from a human donor who donated a stem cell graft to a child with congenital amegakaryocytic thrombocytopenia. This sequence joins TRBV15 and TRBJ1-5; no firm D call. This CDR3 is CATSREDLRNQPQHF. The CDR3 DNA is TGTGCCACCAGCAGAGAAGACCTCAGGAATCAGCCCCAGCATTTT.